The source of this T cell receptor (beta chain) is a study of blood T cells in healthy people across ages. Then a second PCR, running about 7 to 11 cycles, was carried out with a sample-barcoded 5' primer and a J-beta primer mix. TCRdb re-called the 5' RACE reads with MiXCR, one entry per CDR3 protein. Of 2 million or so distinct CDR3 sequences detected, about 49% appear once; the ten largest clones hold about 2.1%. Trimming pared 5 bases from V and 2 bases from J, leaving 15 bases between. CDR3 length: 15 amino acids. CDR1 and CDR2 (germline): SGHTA, FQGNSA. The receptor comes from a woman in her thirties or forties in good health. The rearrangement links TRBV7-2 to TRBJ1-1, with no clear D. Sequencing input: blood. In DNA form, the CDR3 reads TGTGCCAGCAGCCACGGTAGGCAGGTAAACACTGAAGCTTTCTTT. Amino acid sequence: CASSHGRQVNTEAFF.